The 17 T cell receptor beta chains given below trace back to one sample, sequenced in a study of graft-versus-host responses after intestinal transplantation. Some clones are missing from TCRdb's copy, which holds only in-frame ones; the method was immunoSEQ multiplex PCR. The sample contains roughly 4,900 clones, around 28% of which appear only once. The input for sequencing was alloreactive CD4+ T cells from a mixed lymphocyte reaction culture, taken before intestinal transplant. Subset meaning: CFSE-low proliferating T cells sorted from approximately six-day pre-transplant mixed lymphocyte reaction (GvH or HvG direction). The origin of the receptors is a human patient who received an intestinal transplant.

J is TRBJ1-2 and V is TRBV11-1; 8 bases align to TRBD1. The CDR3 is 15 residues long. Germline V CDR1 and CDR2: SGHAT, FQDESV (reference sequence). The junction had 7 bases not matched to a gene; V was cut back by 2 bases and J by 5 bases. The CDR3 reads CASSLQGALPYGYTF. CDR3 sequence (DNA): TGTGCCAGCAGCTTACAGGGGGCGCTTCCGTATGGCTACACCTTC.

V and J are TRBV6-6 and TRBJ1-5; perhaps TRBD1 as D (6 bases). Germline V lookup: CDR1 MNHNY, CDR2 SVGAGI (reference sequence). Trimming took off 6 bases at V and 0 bases at J, with 12 bases between the two ends. This CDR3 comprises 15 residues. CDR3 sequence reads: CASRLDRNSNQPQHF. CDR3 bases: TGTGCCAGCAGGCTCGACAGGAATAGCAATCAGCCCCAGCATTTT.

The CDR3 reads CASSPVLLAGVSYNEQFF. In DNA, the CDR3 is TGTGCCAGCAGCCCAGTTCTCCTAGCGGGAGTATCCTACAATGAGCAGTTCTTC. The chain has TRBV11-2 and TRBJ2-1; 10 bases match TRBD2. The germline gives CDR1 SGHAT, CDR2 FQNNGV. This CDR3 is 18 amino acids long. V shed 5 bases, J shed 1 base, and the junction held 11 bases outside the gene matches.

By frequency in the sample, this clone is medium-sized (0.01 to 0.1%). The genes are TRBV7-6 and TRBJ1-4; D call uncertain. Germline assignment: CDR1 SGHVS and CDR2 FNYEAQ. Trimming shortened V by 1 base and J by 8 bases, and 11 bases separated the two germline ends. The CDR3 has 14 residues. CDR3 loop: CASSLGGVKEKLFF. CDR3 bases: TGTGCCAGCAGCTTAGGCGGGGTTAAGGAAAAACTGTTTTTT.

This clone has a handful of counts. This chain uses TRBV6-6 with TRBJ1-1; maybe TRBD1 (6 bases). V was trimmed by 7 bases and J by 11 bases, leaving 14 bases between them. CDR3 length: 11 residues. Per germline, CDR1 MNHNY and CDR2 SVGAGI (reference sequence). CDR3 region: CASTSDRKAFF. The CDR3 DNA is TGTGCCAGCACCTCTGACAGGAAGGCTTTCTTT.

This clone is large within its sample. The genes are TRBV11-2 and TRBJ1-3; the D is unclear. The germline V gene has CDR1 SGHAT and CDR2 FQNNGV. Deletions cut 5 bases from V and 4 bases from J, with 6 bases between. This CDR3 is 12 amino acids long. CDR3 nucleotide sequence: TGTGCCAGCAGCCGCCAGGGAAACACCATATATTTT. Residues: CASSRQGNTIYF.

V and J are TRBV28 and TRBJ2-7; TRBD1 aligns across 11 bases. V lost 2 bases and J lost 0; bases outside the gene matches: 6. Germline CDR1 reads MDHEN; CDR2 reads SYDVKM. The CDR3 covers 17 residues. CDR3 residues: CASSLPLGQGVSYEQYF. CDR3 nucleotides: TGTGCCAGCAGTTTACCCCTGGGACAGGGGGTCTCCTACGAGCAGTACTTC.

The chain couples TRBV10-1 to TRBJ2-3; TRBD1 aligns across 7 bases. CDR3 length: 12 residues. Germline V gives CDR1 WNHNN, CDR2 SYGVQD (reference sequence). The junction had 1 base not matched to a gene; V was cut back by 4 bases and J by 6 bases. The CDR3 DNA reads TGCGCCAGCAGTGGGGACAGTGATACGCAGTATTTT. It encodes CASSGDSDTQYF.

The chain combines TRBV4-2 with TRBJ1-4, with a possible D match to TRBD1 (5 bases). CDR1 and CDR2 from the germline V gene are LGHNA and YNFKEQ. The CDR3 is made up of 14 amino acids. V lost 5 bases to trimming and J lost 0 bases, with 7 bases between them. The CDR3 loop is CASSLGATNEKLFF. The CDR3 coding sequence is TGTGCCAGCAGCTTGGGGGCAACTAATGAAAAACTGTTTTTT.

By frequency in the sample, this clone is medium-sized. The chain is built from TRBV7-6 and TRBJ2-1, with 13 bases identical to TRBD2. The germline V gene has CDR1 SGHVS and CDR2 FNYEAQ. J lost 9 bases, V lost 0 bases, and 8 bases had no gene match. This CDR3 comprises 17 residues. The CDR3 coding sequence is TGTGCCAGCAGCTTAGCCCGACTAGCGGGAGGCGTGGGTGAGCAGTTCTTC. Encoded protein: CASSLARLAGGVGEQFF. Supplemented by reference TRBV7-6 and TRBJ2-1, the full variable domain reads GAGVSQSPRYKVTKRGQDVALRCDPISGHVSLYWYRQALGQGPEFLTYFNYEAQQDKSGLPNDRFSAERPEGSISTLTIQRTEQRDSAMYRCASSLARLAGGVGEQFFGPGTRLTVL.

There are a few counts of this clone. The chain couples TRBV28 to TRBJ1-5; D not certain. Germline V CDR1 and CDR2: MDHEN, SYDVKM. The CDR3 consists of 15 residues. V lost 7 bases and J 1 base, leaving 14 bases between the germline ends. CDR3 sequence (DNA): TGTGCCAGCATTCCGGCCGGAATCAGCAATCAGCCCCAGCATTTT. This translates into CASIPAGISNQPQHF.

The chain joins TRBV12-5 to TRBJ2-3; D is possibly TRBD1 (5 bases). The germline V gene has CDR1 LGHNT and CDR2 FRNRAP. Trimming left V 6 bases short and J 0 bases short, with 13 bases between. This CDR3 is built from 15 residues. Here the CDR3 DNA reads TGTGCTAGTGGCCATGGACAAACTAGCACAGATACGCAGTATTTT. This translates into CASGHGQTSTDTQYF. The variable domain in full, completed from reference TRBV12-5 and TRBJ2-3, reads DARVTQTPRHKVTEMGQEVTMRCQPILGHNTVFWYRQTMMQGLELLAYFRNRAPLDDSGMPKDRFSAEMPDATLATLKIQPSEPRDSAVYFCASGHGQTSTDTQYFGPGTRLTVL.

This clone has only a few counts. CDR3 in amino acids: CASSLVPGDYNEQFF. The CDR3 region has the DNA TGTGCCAGCAGCTTGGTCCCCGGGGACTACAATGAGCAGTTCTTC. This rearrangement joins TRBV5-4 to TRBJ2-1, with D perhaps matching TRBD2 (5 bases). V lost 0 bases and J 3 bases, leaving 10 bases between the germline ends. CDR1 and CDR2 from the germline V gene are SGHNT and YYREEE (reference sequence). This CDR3 comprises 15 residues.

The rearrangement links TRBV6-1 to TRBJ2-1, with D possibly TRBD2 on 5 matching bases. Germline CDR1 reads MNHNS; CDR2 reads SASEGT. This CDR3 has 14 amino acids. V was shortened by 6 bases and J by 5 bases, with 14 bases between the two germline ends. CDR3 bases: TGTGCCAGCAGCTTGCGGGCGCATAACAATGAGCAGTTCTTC. Its translation is CASSLRAHNNEQFF.

By its share, this clone is large. V gene TRBV6-5 combines with J gene TRBJ2-7; a possible D gene is TRBD2 (5 bases). The germline CDR1 and CDR2 sequences are MNHEY and SVGAGI. CDR3 length: 14 residues. Trimming stripped 7 bases from V and 0 bases from J, with 13 bases between. The CDR3 here is CASTPGSGSYEQYF. CDR3 coding DNA: TGTGCCAGCACCCCGGGGAGCGGCTCCTACGAGCAGTACTTC.

The chain uses TRBV11-2 and TRBJ1-1, with a possible D match to TRBD1 (5 bases). This CDR3 is built from 14 residues. V lost 5 bases and J 1 base, leaving 11 bases between the germline ends. Germline CDR1 and CDR2: SGHAT and FQNNGV. The CDR3 nucleotides read TGTGCCAGCAGCCCTTTAGACAGGAACACTGAAGCTTTCTTT. Its translation is CASSPLDRNTEAFF.

Only a few counts were recorded for this clone. The V gene is TRBV10-2, the J gene TRBJ2-7; D remains unclear. Germline CDR1 and CDR2: WSHSY and SAAADI. V was cut by 2 bases and J by 10 bases, with 12 bases left in between. The CDR3 runs to 12 residues. The CDR3 loop reads CASSEVLRNQYF. The CDR3 DNA is TGCGCCAGCAGTGAGGTTTTACGAAACCAGTACTTC.